The sequence of this T cell receptor (beta chain) was determined in a study of CD8+ T cells in alopecia areata. Treatment defined: oral pan-JAK inhibitor, 5-10 mg twice daily. With regard to this clone: In the same sample, other DNA sequences code for this CDR3.

Trimming removed 4 bases at V and 3 bases at J, with 12 bases between. The CDR3 totals 14 residues. Germline V lookup: CDR1 SQVTM, CDR2 ANQGSEA. Extraction and reverse transcription of RNA yielded cDNA as the sequencing template. The method was immunoSEQ multiplex PCR; TCRdb's version includes in-frame clones alone and lacks a portion of them. The sample comprises approximately 150,000 clones, around 60% of which are singletons, and 12% to 15% rests with the top ten. The V gene is TRBV29-1, the J gene TRBJ2-2, with D possibly being TRBD1 (7 bases). The sample here was CD4+ T cells sorted from blood, taken at week 24, from a patient treated with tofacitinib. The source of this sequence is a human donor with alopecia areata. The CDR3 nucleotides read TGCAGCGTTGGTCAGGGGGGTTACACCGGGGAGCTGTTTTTT. This gives the protein CSVGQGGYTGELFF.